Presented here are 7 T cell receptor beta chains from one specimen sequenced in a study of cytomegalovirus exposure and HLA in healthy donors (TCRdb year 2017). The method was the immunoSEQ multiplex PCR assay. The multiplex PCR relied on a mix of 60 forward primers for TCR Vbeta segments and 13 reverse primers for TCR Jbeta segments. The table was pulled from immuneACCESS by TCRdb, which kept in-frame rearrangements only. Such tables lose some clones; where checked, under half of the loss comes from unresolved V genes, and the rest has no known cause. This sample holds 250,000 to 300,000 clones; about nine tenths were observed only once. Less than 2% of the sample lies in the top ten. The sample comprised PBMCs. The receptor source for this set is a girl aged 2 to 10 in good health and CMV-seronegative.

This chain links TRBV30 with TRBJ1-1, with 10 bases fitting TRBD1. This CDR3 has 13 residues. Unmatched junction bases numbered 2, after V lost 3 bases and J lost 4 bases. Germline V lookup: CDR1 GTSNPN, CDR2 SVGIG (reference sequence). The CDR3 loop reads CAWRDRGSTEAFF. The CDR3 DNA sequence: TGTGCCTGGAGGGACAGGGGGAGCACTGAAGCTTTCTTT.

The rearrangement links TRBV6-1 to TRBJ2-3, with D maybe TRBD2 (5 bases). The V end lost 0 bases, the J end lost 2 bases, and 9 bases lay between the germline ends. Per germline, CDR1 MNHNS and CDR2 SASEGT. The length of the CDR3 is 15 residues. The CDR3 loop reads CASSEAGVFTDTQYF. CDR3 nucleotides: TGTGCCAGCAGTGAAGCGGGAGTGTTCACAGATACGCAGTATTTT.

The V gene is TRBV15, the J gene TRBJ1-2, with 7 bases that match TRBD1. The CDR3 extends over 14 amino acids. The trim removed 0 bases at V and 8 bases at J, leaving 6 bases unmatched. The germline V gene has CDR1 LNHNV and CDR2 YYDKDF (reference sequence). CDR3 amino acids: CATSRDQRGPGYTF. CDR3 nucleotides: TGTGCCACCAGCAGAGATCAAAGGGGGCCCGGCTACACCTTC.

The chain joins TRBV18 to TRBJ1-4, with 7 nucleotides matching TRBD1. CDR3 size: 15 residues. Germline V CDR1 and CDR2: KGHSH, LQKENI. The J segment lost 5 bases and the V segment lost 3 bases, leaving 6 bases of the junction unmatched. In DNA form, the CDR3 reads TGTGCCAGCTCACCTCTGACAGGGTGGAATGAAAAACTGTTTTTT. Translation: CASSPLTGWNEKLFF. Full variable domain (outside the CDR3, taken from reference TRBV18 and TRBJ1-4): NAGVMQNPRHLVRRRGQEARLRCSPMKGHSHVYWYRQLPEEGLKFMVYLQKENIIDESGMPKERFSAEFPKEGPSILRIQQVVRGDSAAYFCASSPLTGWNEKLFFGSGTQLSVL.

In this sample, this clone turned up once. CDR3 in DNA: TGTGCCAGCTCACCACCGGGGGGGCCGACCGGGGAGCTGTTTTTT. Its protein product is CASSPPGGPTGELFF. The chain joins TRBV18 to TRBJ2-2, with a tentative D call TRBD2 (7 bases). In germline, CDR1 is KGHSH, CDR2 LQKENI. V lost 0 bases and J 5 bases, leaving 10 bases between the germline ends. The CDR3 spans 15 residues.

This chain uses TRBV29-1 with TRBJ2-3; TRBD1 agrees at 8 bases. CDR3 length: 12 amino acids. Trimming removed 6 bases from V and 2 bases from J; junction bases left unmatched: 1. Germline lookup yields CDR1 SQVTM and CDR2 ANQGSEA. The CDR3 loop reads CSVDRVTDTQYF. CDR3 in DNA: TGCAGCGTGGACAGGGTCACAGATACGCAGTATTTT.

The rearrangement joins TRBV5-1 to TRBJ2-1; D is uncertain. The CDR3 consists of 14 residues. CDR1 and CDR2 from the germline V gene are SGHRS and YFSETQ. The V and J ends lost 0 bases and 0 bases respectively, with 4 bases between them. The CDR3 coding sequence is TGCGCCAGCAGCTTGGCTAGCTCCTACAATGAGCAGTTCTTC. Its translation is CASSLASSYNEQFF.